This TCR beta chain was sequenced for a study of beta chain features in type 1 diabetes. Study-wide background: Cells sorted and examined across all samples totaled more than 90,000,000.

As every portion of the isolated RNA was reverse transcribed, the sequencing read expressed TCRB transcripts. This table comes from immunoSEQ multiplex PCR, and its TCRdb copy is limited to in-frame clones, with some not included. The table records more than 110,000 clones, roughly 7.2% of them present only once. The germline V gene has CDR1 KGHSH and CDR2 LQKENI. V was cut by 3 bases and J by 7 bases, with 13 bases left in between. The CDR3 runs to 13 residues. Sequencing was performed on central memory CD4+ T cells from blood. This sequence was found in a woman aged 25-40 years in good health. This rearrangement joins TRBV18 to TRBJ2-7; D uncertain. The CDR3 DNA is TGTGCCAGCTCACCCAATTCCCTACGAGAGCAGTACTTC. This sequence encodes CASSPNSLREQYF.